This T cell receptor (beta chain) was recorded in a study of response to subunit inactivated influenza vaccine. Study outcomes and limitations: The authors proposed limited new T cell recruitment per seasonal influenza vaccination.

Concerning this clonotype: The antigen is undetermined.

MiXCR, applied by TCRdb to the RT-PCR reads, yields one record per CDR3 protein. This table holds 550,000 to 650,000 distinct CDR3 sequences, 12% found once. CDR1 and CDR2 from the germline V gene are MNHEY and SVGAGI. Germline trimming cut 3 bases from V and 7 bases from J; bases unmatched to any gene: 19. The CDR3 is 19 residues long. The specimen comprised PBMCs from blood, sampled on the day of vaccination. This chain joins TRBV6-5 and TRBJ2-1; 9 nucleotides align to TRBD1. This receptor was taken from a man aged 50 or older who received an inactivated influenza vaccine. Written as DNA, the CDR3 is TGTGCCAGCAGTTATTCCGCCGAAGCCGGGACAGGGCTTATGAATGAGCAGTTCTTC. This sequence encodes CASSYSAEAGTGLMNEQFF.